The clone carrying this TCR beta chain was observed a handful of times. Its target is not known. The CDR3 has 18 amino acids. Per the germline V gene, CDR1 is SGHRS and CDR2 is YFSETQ. The trim removed 0 bases at V and 0 bases at J, leaving 6 bases unmatched. This sample was included in a study of identical twins. Whole-study findings and limits: In drawing conclusions, the study used cross-sectional statistical analysis and did not follow the same donors. Invariant cells of the MAIT and iNKT types might have partly distorted the zero-insertion analyses.

It was template switching that added a universal primer site, and there were unique molecular identifiers on the cDNA. TCRdb ran MiXCR on the 5' RACE reads and lists one entry per CDR3 protein. The sample consists of roughly 700,000 distinct CDR3 sequences, about 9.4% of them appearing once. Healthy Caucasians provided all donations. The sample also formed part of further work on yellow fever vaccine responses in identical twins.

The chain links TRBV5-1 to TRBJ2-2; 9 positions agree with TRBD1. This TCR was sampled from a young woman in good health. The sequenced sample consisted of PBMCs. The CDR3 sequence is CASSLGDRAHPNTGELFF. Here the CDR3 DNA reads TGCGCCAGCAGCTTGGGGGACAGGGCTCACCCGAACACCGGGGAGCTGTTTTTT.